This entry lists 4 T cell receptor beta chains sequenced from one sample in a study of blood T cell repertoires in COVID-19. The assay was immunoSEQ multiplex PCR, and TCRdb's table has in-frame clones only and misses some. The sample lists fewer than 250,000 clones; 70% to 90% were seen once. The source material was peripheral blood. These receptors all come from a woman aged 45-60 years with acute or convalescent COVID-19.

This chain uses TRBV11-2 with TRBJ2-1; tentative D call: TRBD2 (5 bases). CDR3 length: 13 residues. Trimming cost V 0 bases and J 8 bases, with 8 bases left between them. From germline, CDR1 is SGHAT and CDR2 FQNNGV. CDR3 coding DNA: TGTGCCAGCAGCTTAGATCGGGGTGATGAGCAGTTCTTC. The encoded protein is CASSLDRGDEQFF.

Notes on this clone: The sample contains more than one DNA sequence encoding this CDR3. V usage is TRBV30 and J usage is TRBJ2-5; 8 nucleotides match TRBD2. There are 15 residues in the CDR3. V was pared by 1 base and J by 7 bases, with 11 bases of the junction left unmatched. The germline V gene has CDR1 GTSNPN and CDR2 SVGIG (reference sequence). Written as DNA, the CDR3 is TGTGCCTGGAGTGGTGGGGCGGGGGGACTCGGGACCCAGTACTTC. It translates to CAWSGGAGGLGTQYF.

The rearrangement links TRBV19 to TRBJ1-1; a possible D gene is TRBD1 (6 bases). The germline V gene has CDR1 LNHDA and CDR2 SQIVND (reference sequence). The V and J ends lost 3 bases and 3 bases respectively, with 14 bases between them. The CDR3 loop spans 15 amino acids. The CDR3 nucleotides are TGTGCCAGTAGTATTGGGGGGGGCCGTTACACTGAAGCTTTCTTT. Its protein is CASSIGGGRYTEAFF.

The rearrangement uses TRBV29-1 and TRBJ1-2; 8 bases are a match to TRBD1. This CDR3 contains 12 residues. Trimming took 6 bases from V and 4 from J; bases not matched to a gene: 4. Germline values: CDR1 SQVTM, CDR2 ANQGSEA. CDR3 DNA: TGCAGCGTCACTACAGGGGGCTATGGCTACACCTTC. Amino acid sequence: CSVTTGGYGYTF.